This T cell receptor beta chain originates from a study of beta chain features in type 1 diabetes. The V and J ends lost 3 bases and 2 bases respectively, with 9 bases between them. Germline V gene data show CDR1 as SGHDT and CDR2 as YYEEEE. The length of the CDR3 is 13 residues. This clone was seen more than once but under ten times. Expressed TCRB transcripts were sequenced after all isolated RNA was converted to cDNA. Produced via immunoSEQ multiplex PCR; TCRdb's table is partial and in-frame only. The repertoire has 330,000 or so clones, roughly a fifth of them found once; the top ten carry 0.035% to 0.055%.

The chain combines TRBV5-6 with TRBJ2-7; D is possibly TRBD1 (5 bases). This receptor was obtained from a woman under 30 in good health. The sequenced sample consisted of naive CD4+ T cells from blood. CDR3 bases: TGTGCCAGCAGCTCGACAGTGACCTACGAGCAGTACTTC. It codes for CASSSTVTYEQYF.